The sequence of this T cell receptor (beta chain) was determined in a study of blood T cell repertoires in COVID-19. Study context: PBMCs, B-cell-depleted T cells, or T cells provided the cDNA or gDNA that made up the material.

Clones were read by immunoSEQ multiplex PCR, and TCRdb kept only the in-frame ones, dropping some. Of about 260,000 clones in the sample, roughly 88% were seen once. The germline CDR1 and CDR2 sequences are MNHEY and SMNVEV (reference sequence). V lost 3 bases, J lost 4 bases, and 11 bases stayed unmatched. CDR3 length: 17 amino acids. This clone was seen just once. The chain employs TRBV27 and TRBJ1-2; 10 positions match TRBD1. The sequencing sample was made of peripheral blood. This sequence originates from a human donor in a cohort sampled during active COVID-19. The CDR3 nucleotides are TGTGCCAGCAGTTTCCCACGGGGGACAGGGGTCGGCTATGGCTACACCTTC. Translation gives CASSFPRGTGVGYGYTF.